This T cell receptor (beta chain) was identified in a study of T cells in narcolepsy. The J segment lost 8 bases and the V segment lost 3 bases, leaving 10 bases of the junction unmatched. In germline, CDR1 is GTSNPN, CDR2 SVGIG (reference sequence). The CDR3 totals 16 residues. The table came from immunoSEQ multiplex PCR; TCRdb's copy has only in-frame clones and leaves some out. The profile shows about 26,000 clones, around 84% of them singletons. Sequences were obtained from memory (CD45RA-) CD4+ T cells from blood. The TCR was taken from a human donor in good health. This chain uses TRBV30 with TRBJ1-4; 12 positions agree with TRBD1. The chain's CDR3 is CAWSPGQGAVGEKLFF. CDR3 coding DNA: TGTGCCTGGAGCCCGGGACAGGGGGCGGTGGGAGAAAAACTGTTTTTT.